These 20 T cell receptor beta chains came from one sample sequenced in a study of T cell repertoires and HLA-DP antigens. Data came from immunoSEQ multiplex PCR; TCRdb stores just in-frame clones and leaves some out. Found here are around 90,000 clones, around nine tenths of them singletons; the top ten hold 1.5% to 2%. Their antigens are not known. Sequences were obtained from CD4+ T cells from PBMCs. Receptors originate from a man in his fifties in good health and CMV-seronegative.

This rearrangement joins TRBV4-2 to TRBJ2-7, with 11 bases identical to TRBD2. The CDR3 runs to 16 residues. After removal of 4 bases from V and 5 bases from J, the junction contained 10 bases not matched to a gene. CDR1 is LGHNA and CDR2 is YNFKEQ in the germline V gene. DNA for the CDR3: TGTGCCAGCAGCCGCGCACTAGCGGGAGATTCCGACGAGCAGTACTTC. Amino acids: CASSRALAGDSDEQYF.

The V call is TRBV27, the J call TRBJ1-2; 7 bases are shared with TRBD1. CDR3 size: 15 residues. Trimming removed 1 base from V and 4 bases from J; junction bases left unmatched: 6. Germline V CDR1 and CDR2: MNHEY, SMNVEV (reference sequence). DNA for the CDR3: TGTGCCAGCAGTTTATTTGGGCAGGGGGGCTATGGCTACACCTTC. Its translation: CASSLFGQGGYGYTF.

The V and J genes are TRBV29-1 and TRBJ2-2; 11 nucleotides line up with TRBD1. The CDR3 extends over 16 amino acids. CDR1 is SQVTM and CDR2 is ANQGSEA in the germline V gene. Losses at the gene ends were 6 bases for V and 2 bases for J; bases not matched to a gene: 8. The CDR3 spells CSVIRDRGFNTGELFF. The CDR3 DNA reads as TGCAGCGTCATCCGGGACAGGGGGTTCAACACCGGGGAGCTGTTTTTT.

J is TRBJ2-1 and V is TRBV6-5, with TRBD2 identical over 7 bases. CDR3 length: 13 residues. Trimming took 4 bases from V and 6 from J; bases not matched to a gene: 3. Germline V gene sequence: CDR1 MNHEY, CDR2 SVGAGI. CDR3 amino acids: CASSSTSPNEQFF. The CDR3 region has the DNA TGTGCCAGCAGTTCGACTAGCCCCAATGAGCAGTTCTTC.

The chain links TRBV28 to TRBJ1-5, with a tentative D call TRBD1 (6 bases). Per germline, CDR1 MDHEN and CDR2 SYDVKM. V was clipped by 2 bases and J by 6 bases, with 17 bases between them. The CDR3 sequence is 16 residues long. CDR3: CASSLPGGGGSQPQHF. CDR3 DNA sequence: TGTGCCAGCAGTTTACCGGGAGGAGGGGGAAGTCAGCCCCAGCATTTT.

The gene calls are TRBV5-1 and TRBJ2-1; 8 bases map to TRBD1. Germline-derived CDR1 and CDR2 are SGHRS and YFSETQ. The CDR3 length is 14 residues. Trimming removed 3 bases from V and 5 bases from J; junction bases left unmatched: 4. This CDR3 is CASSWTGTNNEQFF. The CDR3 DNA follows: TGCGCCAGCAGCTGGACAGGGACAAACAATGAGCAGTTCTTC.

The count of this clone is one. The junction does not match germline at one end; this may be a read error. The chain couples TRBV7-7 to TRBJ2-5; TRBD2 matches 7 bases. Germline-derived CDR1 and CDR2 are SSHAT and FNYEAQ (reference sequence). CDR3 length: 15 amino acids. The CDR3 nucleotides read TGTGCTAGCAGCTTAGCGCGGGGGTACCAAGAGACCCAGTACTTC. Amino acid sequence: CASSLARGYQETQYF.

The V call is TRBV27, the J call TRBJ2-7; the match to TRBD2 covers 9 bases. This CDR3 is built from 15 residues. V shed 2 bases and J 7 bases; nucleotides not matched to a gene: 9. Germline values: CDR1 MNHEY, CDR2 SMNVEV (reference sequence). The CDR3 region is CASSLRPSGDPEQYF. CDR3 DNA sequence: TGTGCCAGCAGTTTAAGACCTAGCGGGGACCCTGAGCAGTACTTC.

Here the CDR3 reads CASSQAGFPGGITDEQFF. CDR3 DNA: TGTGCCAGCAGCCAAGCCGGTTTCCCAGGGGGCATAACCGATGAGCAGTTCTTC. The V and J genes are TRBV14 and TRBJ2-1, with TRBD1 identical over 8 bases. The CDR3 runs to 18 residues. Per germline, CDR1 SGHDN and CDR2 FVKESK. V dropped 1 base and J dropped 8; count of bases not matched to a gene: 16. The complete variable domain, with remaining parts taken from reference TRBV14 and TRBJ2-1, reads EAGVTQFPSHSVIEKGQTVTLRCDPISGHDNLYWYRRVMGKEIKFLLHFVKESKQDESGMPNNRFLAERTGGTYSTLKVQPAELEDSGVYFCASSQAGFPGGITDEQFFGPGTRLTVL.

This clone was counted a single time. The rearrangement links TRBV19 to TRBJ1-1; D call uncertain. The germline V gene encodes CDR1 LNHDA and CDR2 SQIVND (reference sequence). The CDR3 is 14 residues long. V was pared by 3 bases and J by 5 bases, with 13 bases between. This CDR3 is CASSIQEGGTEAFF. As DNA, the CDR3 is TGTGCCAGTAGTATTCAGGAAGGTGGAACTGAAGCTTTCTTT. Drawing the rest from reference TRBV19 and TRBJ1-1, the complete variable domain is DGGITQSPKYLFRKEGQNVTLSCEQNLNHDAMYWYRQDPGQGLRLIYYSQIVNDFQKGDIAEGYSVSREKKESFPLTVTSAQKNPTAFYLCASSIQEGGTEAFFGQGTRLTVV.

This chain joins TRBV7-8 and TRBJ2-1; TRBD2 agrees at 14 bases. The CDR3 contains 18 residues. The germline gives CDR1 SGHVS, CDR2 FQNEAQ. Trimming took 5 bases from V and 5 from J; bases not matched to a gene: 11. The CDR3 reads CASSDSPGLAGENNEQFF. Written as DNA, the CDR3 is TGTGCCAGCAGCGACTCGCCGGGACTAGCGGGAGAGAACAATGAGCAGTTCTTC.

This chain links TRBV19 with TRBJ1-1, with 7 bases that match TRBD1. The junction had 5 bases not matched to a gene; V was cut back by 7 bases and J by 0 bases. Germline V gene lookup returns CDR1 LNHDA and CDR2 SQIVND (reference sequence). The CDR3 sequence is 14 residues long. The CDR3 spells CASTFGTVNTEAFF. The DNA for the CDR3 is TGTGCCAGTACCTTCGGGACAGTGAACACTGAAGCTTTCTTT. Full variable domain (remainder filled in from reference TRBV19 and TRBJ1-1): DGGITQSPKYLFRKEGQNVTLSCEQNLNHDAMYWYRQDPGQGLRLIYYSQIVNDFQKGDIAEGYSVSREKKESFPLTVTSAQKNPTAFYLCASTFGTVNTEAFFGQGTRLTVV.

The count of this clone is one. The chain combines TRBV4-3 with TRBJ2-4, with TRBD2 identical over 8 bases. Germline V gene lookup returns CDR1 LGHNA and CDR2 YSLEER. The V and J ends lost 0 bases and 0 bases, in that order; junction bases with no gene match: 7. This CDR3 region has 18 residues. The CDR3 coding sequence is TGCGCCAGCAGCCAAGAGTCACGGGAGGGTCTAGCCAAAAACATTCAGTACTTC. Translated, it gives CASSQESREGLAKNIQYF.

V and J are TRBV11-2 and TRBJ2-7, with D maybe TRBD1 (5 bases). The germline V gene encodes CDR1 SGHAT and CDR2 FQNNGV. V was cut by 3 bases and J by 2 bases, with 11 bases left in between. This CDR3 region has 14 residues. The CDR3 protein is CASSFTSGTYEQYF. The CDR3 DNA reads TGTGCCAGCAGCTTCACCTCAGGGACCTACGAGCAGTACTTC.

The V call is TRBV7-6, the J call TRBJ2-7, with 7 bases that match TRBD1. J was trimmed by 7 bases and V by 5 bases; bases with no gene match: 11. This CDR3 spans 14 amino acids. In germline, CDR1 is SGHVS, CDR2 FNYEAQ. This chain's CDR3 is CASSPRRGLLEQYF. The CDR3 DNA follows: TGTGCCAGCAGCCCCCGTAGGGGGCTGTTGGAGCAGTACTTC.

V gene TRBV7-2 combines with J gene TRBJ2-2; 8 bases map to TRBD1. V shed 8 bases, J shed 5 bases, and the junction held 7 bases outside the gene matches. The CDR3 consists of 14 residues. Germline V gene sequence: CDR1 SGHTA, CDR2 FQGNSA. CDR3 in amino acids: CASWPGGRTGELFF. The CDR3 DNA sequence: TGTGCCAGCTGGCCAGGGGGCCGAACCGGGGAGCTGTTTTTT.

The CDR3 DNA reads TGTGCCAGCAGCTCCCCGGGGGGATCCTACGAGCAGTACTTC. This translates into CASSSPGGSYEQYF. The J gene is TRBJ2-7, the V gene TRBV6-5, with TRBD2 identical over 7 bases. CDR3 length: 14 amino acids. CDR1 and CDR2 from the germline V gene are MNHEY and SVGAGI. V gave up 6 bases and J gave up 1 base; unmatched junction bases: 6.

This chain connects TRBV7-9 to TRBJ1-1, with no clear D. V lost 5 bases and J 6 bases, leaving 7 bases between the germline ends. Germline CDR1 and CDR2: SEHNR and FQNEAQ (reference sequence). This CDR3 comprises 11 residues. The CDR3 spells CASSREAEAFF. DNA of the CDR3: TGTGCCAGCAGCAGGGAAGCTGAAGCTTTCTTT.

The chain links TRBV18 to TRBJ2-4; D perhaps matches TRBD1 (6 bases). CDR1 and CDR2 (germline): KGHSH, LQKENI. The CDR3 has 13 amino acids. V gave up 6 bases and J gave up 3 bases, with 9 bases separating them. The CDR3 nucleotides are TGTGCCAGCTCTCCGGACAGCAAAAACATTCAGTACTTC. Encoded protein: CASSPDSKNIQYF.

This clone showed up just once. The rearrangement uses TRBV4-3 and TRBJ2-2; 9 nucleotides line up with TRBD2. Germline values: CDR1 LGHNA, CDR2 YSLEER. The CDR3 is 18 residues long. Germline trimming cut 0 bases from V and 6 bases from J; bases unmatched to any gene: 11. The CDR3 loop is CASSQDLAGPGGAGELFF. The CDR3 coding sequence is TGCGCCAGCAGCCAAGATCTAGCGGGACCGGGGGGCGCCGGGGAGCTGTTTTTT.